This TCR beta chain was found in a study of T cell changes during pregnancy in multiple sclerosis. The length of the CDR3 is 15 residues. Trimming removed 5 bases from V and 2 bases from J; junction bases left unmatched: 7. The germline CDR1 and CDR2 sequences are SGHAT and FQNNGV. Sequenced by immunoSEQ multiplex PCR; TCRdb stores in-frame clones only, minus some. The sample comprises about 22,000 clones, approximately 90% of which are singletons, and more than 0.5% rests with the top ten. The source material was CD4+ T cells from peripheral blood mononuclear cells, sampled after pregnancy. The V and J genes are TRBV11-2 and TRBJ2-7; 9 nucleotides align to TRBD1. This receptor was obtained from a female donor in good health, enrolled as a control in a pregnancy study. The CDR3 sequence is CASSPTWTGAYEQYF. The CDR3 DNA reads as TGTGCCAGCAGCCCTACCTGGACAGGGGCCTACGAGCAGTACTTC.